The T cell receptor (beta chain) under discussion was sequenced for a study of T cell responses to AZD1222 COVID-19 vaccine. Profiling relied on immunoSEQ multiplex PCR, and the TCRdb table lists in-frame clones only, not all of them. The sample carries 140,000 to 150,000 clones, just over 90% recorded once. The ends were cut back, 2 bases at V and 7 bases at J, with 6 bases in the middle. CDR3 size: 12 residues. Germline V gives CDR1 MNHEY, CDR2 SVGEGT. This sequence was found in an adult in good health. The rearrangement uses TRBV6-2 or TRBV6-3 and TRBJ2-1, with D possibly being TRBD1 (5 bases). Sequencing used peripheral blood, obtained on day 0 of AZD1222 vaccination. The CDR3 sequence is CASSYGHNEQFF. DNA of the CDR3: TGTGCCAGCAGTTACGGACATAATGAGCAGTTCTTC.